This T cell receptor (beta chain) originates from a study of naive and memory T cell subsets. Study findings and constraints: A few larger clonotypes appeared in naive repertoires, especially CD8, possibly memory cells re-expressing CD45RA.

V was clipped by 3 bases and J by 4 bases; unmatched bases: 8. Germline assignment: CDR1 SGHAT and CDR2 FQDESV (reference sequence). This CDR3 spans 16 amino acids. Both TRBC1 and TRBC2 were covered by a beta constant-region primer of two equimolar oligonucleotides. The ligated cDNA underwent four PCR rounds using SP2 and nested alpha and beta constant-region primers. TCRdb reprocessed the UMI-ligation and nested PCR reads with MiXCR, giving one entry per CDR3 protein. The sample lists under 150,000 distinct CDR3 sequences; approximately 21% were seen once. After the first PCR, alpha and beta chain libraries were processed separately. Four subsets defined by CD45RA and CD27 were sorted after CD3, CD4, CD8 and live/dead staining. Of note for this clonotype: The antigen remains undetermined.

The TCR comes from a human donor in good health. The J gene is TRBJ2-7, the V gene TRBV11-1, with 11 nucleotides matching TRBD2. Source material: naive CD8+ T cells from blood. The CDR3 DNA is TGTGCCAGCAGCTTCTTTACTAGCGGGAGTCAGTACGAGCAGTACTTC. Protein product: CASSFFTSGSQYEQYF.